A selection of T cell receptor beta chains follows, all from one sample in a study of cytomegalovirus exposure and HLA in healthy donors. The method was immunoSEQ multiplex PCR; TCRdb's version includes in-frame clones alone and lacks a portion of them. The table shows about 140,000 clones, with approximately 86% occurring only once. Sequences were obtained from PBMCs. These receptors all come from a woman under 30 in good health and CMV-seropositive. Each CDR3 is given with its conserved first and last residue. Where a row states a size, it is once, few, many or the class of an expanded clone; other rows omit it.

cdr3_aa v_call clone_size cdr3_length
CASSLTRNNEQFF TRBV7-3 - 13
CASRSPGLQETQYF TRBV7-2 - 14
CASVASGGAMETQYF TRBV7-2 - 15
CATSTGTGEAFF TRBV15 - 12
CASSSGQGREAFF TRBV7-9 - 13
CASSSGLSYEQYF TRBV11-2 - 13
CASSPRGSGLDTQYF TRBV9 - 15
CASSLEQDAYEQYF TRBV5-4 - 14
CASSQEAAASGGELFF TRBV4-2 - 16
CASRRQGAPYEQYF TRBV28 - 14
CASSVEPGQETQYF TRBV9 - 14
CASTLRLAGFDEQYF TRBV28 - 15
CASSYEAGEVTGELFF TRBV6-5 - 16
CASSPPAGIYEQYF TRBV18 - 14
CASSPDREAQPQHF TRBV18 - 14
CASGLGNEQFF TRBV9 - 11
CASSFRETQYF TRBV28 - 11
CASSVGGGDEKLFF TRBV9 - 14
CAIRGDTSYEQYF TRBV10-3 few 13
CASSSPPGQGNTEAFF TRBV7-9 - 16
CASSLGGGWTEAFF TRBV7-8 - 14
CASSRQGANQPQHF TRBV5-4 - 14
CASSLDRTYNEQFF TRBV5-6 - 14
CASSIALGADGYTF TRBV19 - 14
CASSSGLAGYNEQFF TRBV28 - 15
CASSFLPGTEAFF TRBV28 - 13
CASSIRRGTEAFF TRBV19 - 13
CASSQVQGPEDF TRBV14 - 12
CAWYRGEDGYTF TRBV30 - 12
CASSLTRVNEQFF TRBV28 - 13
CASSFPSGPYNEQFF TRBV5-1 - 15
CASSEEKNGYTF TRBV2 - 12
CASSLAESQGFHGYTF TRBV7-2 - 16
CASSVLTSAETQYF TRBV9 - 14
CASSSGTGVYGYTF TRBV7-9 - 14
CASSLVTAGQETQYF TRBV5-1 - 15
CASKSGQGNYEQYF TRBV19 once 14
CASSLSGRDEQFF TRBV5-1 - 13
CASSRTGIDTGELFF TRBV5-6 - 15
CASSMTSGTNYNEQFF TRBV5-5 - 16
CASSQSIAGNQPQHF TRBV23-1 - 15
CASSPQGRPPYEQYF TRBV2 - 15
CASSLNRYSNQPQHF TRBV27 - 15
CASSVGTGAADNSPLHF TRBV19 - 17
CASSILGLAGGAGELFF TRBV28 - 17
CSVEDRDRGWGTEAFF TRBV29-1 - 16